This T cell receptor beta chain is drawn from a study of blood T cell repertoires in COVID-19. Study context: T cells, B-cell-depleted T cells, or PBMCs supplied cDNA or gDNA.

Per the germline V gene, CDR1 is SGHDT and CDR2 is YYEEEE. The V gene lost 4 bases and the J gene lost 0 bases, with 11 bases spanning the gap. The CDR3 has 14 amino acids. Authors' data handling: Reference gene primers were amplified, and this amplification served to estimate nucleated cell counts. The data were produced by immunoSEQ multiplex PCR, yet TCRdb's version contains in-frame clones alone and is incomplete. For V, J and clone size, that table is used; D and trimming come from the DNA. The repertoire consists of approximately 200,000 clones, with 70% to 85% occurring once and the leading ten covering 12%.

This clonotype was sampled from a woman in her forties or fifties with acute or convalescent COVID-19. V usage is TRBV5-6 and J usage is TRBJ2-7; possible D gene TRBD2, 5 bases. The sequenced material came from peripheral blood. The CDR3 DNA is TGTGCCAGCAGCCCGGACGGACTCTCCTACGAGCAGTACTTC. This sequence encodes CASSPDGLSYEQYF.